The clone carrying this T cell receptor (beta chain) was seen once. Germline CDR1 reads SQVTM; CDR2 reads ANQGSEA. V lost 4 bases and J lost 5, with 14 bases in between. The CDR3 is made up of 13 amino acids. This sample was taken from a study of blood T cell repertoires in COVID-19. This table comes from immunoSEQ multiplex PCR, and its TCRdb copy is limited to in-frame clones, with some not included. The sample holds over 200,000 clones; around 80% are singletons and the top ten take around 30%. This sequence was found in a man aged 35 to 55 with acute or convalescent COVID-19. This chain uses TRBV29-1 with TRBJ1-1; D not certain. The material sequenced was peripheral blood. DNA of the CDR3: TGCAGCGTTGCTGAGGGAAGGAAGACTGAAGCTTTCTTT. This gives the protein CSVAEGRKTEAFF. The full variable domain, its missing parts supplied by reference TRBV29-1 and TRBJ1-1, is SAVISQKPSRDICQRGTSLTIQCQVDSQVTMMFWYRQQPGQSLTLIATANQGSEATYESGFVIDKFPISRPNLTFSTLTVSNMSPEDSSIYLCSVAEGRKTEAFFGQGTRLTVV.